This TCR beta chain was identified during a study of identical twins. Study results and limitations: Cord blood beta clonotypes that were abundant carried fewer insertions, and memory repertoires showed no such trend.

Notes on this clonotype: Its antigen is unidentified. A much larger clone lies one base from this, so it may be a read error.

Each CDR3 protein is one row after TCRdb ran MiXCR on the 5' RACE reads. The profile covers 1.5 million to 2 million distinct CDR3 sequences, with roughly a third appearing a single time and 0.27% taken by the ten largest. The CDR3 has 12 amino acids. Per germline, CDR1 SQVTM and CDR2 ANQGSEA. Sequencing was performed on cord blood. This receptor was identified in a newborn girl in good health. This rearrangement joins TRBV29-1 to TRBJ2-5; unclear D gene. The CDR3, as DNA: TGCAGCGCCCCGATAGAAAGAGAGACCCAGTGCTTC. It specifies CSAPIERETQCF.